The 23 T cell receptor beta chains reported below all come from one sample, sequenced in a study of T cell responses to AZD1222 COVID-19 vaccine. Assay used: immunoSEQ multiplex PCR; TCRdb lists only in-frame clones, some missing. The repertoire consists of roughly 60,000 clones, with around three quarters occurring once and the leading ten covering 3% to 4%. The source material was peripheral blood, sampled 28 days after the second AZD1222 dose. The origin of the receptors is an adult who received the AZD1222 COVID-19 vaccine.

The CDR3 region has the DNA TGTGCCAGCAGCTTCACAGGGGCTGGCTACACCTTC. Protein product: CASSFTGAGYTF. The chain recombines TRBV7-9 with TRBJ1-2, with TRBD1 matching 7 bases. CDR3 length equals 12 residues. Per the germline V gene, CDR1 is SEHNR and CDR2 is FQNEAQ (reference sequence). V lost 3 bases to trimming and J lost 7 bases; unmatched junction nucleotides: 2.

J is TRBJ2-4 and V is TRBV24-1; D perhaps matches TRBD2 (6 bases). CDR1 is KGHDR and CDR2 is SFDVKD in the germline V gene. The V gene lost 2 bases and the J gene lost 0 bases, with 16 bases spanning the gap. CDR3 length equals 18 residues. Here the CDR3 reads CATSDSRVGGLAKNIQYF. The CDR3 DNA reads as TGTGCCACCAGTGATTCGCGGGTGGGAGGCCTAGCCAAAAACATTCAGTACTTC.

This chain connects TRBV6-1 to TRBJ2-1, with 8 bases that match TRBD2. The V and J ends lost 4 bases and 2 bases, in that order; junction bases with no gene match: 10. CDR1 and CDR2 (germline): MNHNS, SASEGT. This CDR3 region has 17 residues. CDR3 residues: CASSAEPSGPPYNEQFF. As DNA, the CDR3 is TGTGCCAGCAGTGCCGAGCCTAGCGGGCCTCCCTACAATGAGCAGTTCTTC.

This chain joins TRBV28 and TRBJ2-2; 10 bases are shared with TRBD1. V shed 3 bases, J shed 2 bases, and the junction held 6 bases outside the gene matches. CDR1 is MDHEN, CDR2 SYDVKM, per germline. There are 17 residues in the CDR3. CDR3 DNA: TGTGCCAGCAGTTTTGATAGGGACAGGGGAAACACCGGGGAGCTGTTTTTT. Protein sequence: CASSFDRDRGNTGELFF. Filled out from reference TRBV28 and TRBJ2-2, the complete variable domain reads DVKVTQSSRYLVKRTGEKVFLECVQDMDHENMFWYRQDPGLGLRLIYFSYDVKMKEKGDIPEGYSVSREKKERFSLILESASTNQTSMYLCASSFDRDRGNTGELFFGEGSRLTVL.

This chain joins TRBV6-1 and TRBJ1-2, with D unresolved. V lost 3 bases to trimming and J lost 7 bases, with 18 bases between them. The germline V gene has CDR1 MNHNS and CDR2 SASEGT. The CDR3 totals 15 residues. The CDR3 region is CASSDREVFRVGYTF. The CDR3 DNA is TGTGCCAGCAGTGATCGGGAGGTTTTTCGTGTTGGCTACACCTTC.

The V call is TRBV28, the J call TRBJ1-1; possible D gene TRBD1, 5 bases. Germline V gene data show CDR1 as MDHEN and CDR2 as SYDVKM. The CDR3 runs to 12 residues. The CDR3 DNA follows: TGTGCGCACGGTGGGCAGGGCGCTGAAGCTTTCTTT. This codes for CAHGGQGAEAFF.

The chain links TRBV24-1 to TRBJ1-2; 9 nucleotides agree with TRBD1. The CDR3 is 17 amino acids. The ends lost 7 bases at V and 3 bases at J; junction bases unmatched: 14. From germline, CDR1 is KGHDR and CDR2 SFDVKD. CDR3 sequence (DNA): TGTGCCACCAGCGGGGTTCCCGGGACAGGGCAGCACTATGGCTACACCTTC. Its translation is CATSGVPGTGQHYGYTF.

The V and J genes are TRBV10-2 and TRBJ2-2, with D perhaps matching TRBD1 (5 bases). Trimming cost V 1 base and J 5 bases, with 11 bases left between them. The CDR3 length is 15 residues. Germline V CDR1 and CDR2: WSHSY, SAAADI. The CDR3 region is CASSEWYSGTGELFF. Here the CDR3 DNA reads TGCGCCAGCAGTGAGTGGTATTCAGGGACCGGGGAGCTGTTTTTT.

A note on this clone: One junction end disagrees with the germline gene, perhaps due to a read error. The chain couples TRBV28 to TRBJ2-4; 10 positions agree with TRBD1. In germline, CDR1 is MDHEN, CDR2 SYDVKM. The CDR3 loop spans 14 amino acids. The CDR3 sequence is CASSSPEIRTGGNF. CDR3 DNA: TGTGCCAGCAGTTCACCCGAGATCCGGACAGGGGGGAACTTC.

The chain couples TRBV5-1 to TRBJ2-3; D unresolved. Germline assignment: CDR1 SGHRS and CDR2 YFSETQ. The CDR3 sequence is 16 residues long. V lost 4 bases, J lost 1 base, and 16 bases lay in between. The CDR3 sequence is CASSPRVLAGTDTQYF. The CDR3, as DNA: TGCGCCAGCAGCCCCCGGGTGTTGGCGGGCACAGATACGCAGTATTTT.

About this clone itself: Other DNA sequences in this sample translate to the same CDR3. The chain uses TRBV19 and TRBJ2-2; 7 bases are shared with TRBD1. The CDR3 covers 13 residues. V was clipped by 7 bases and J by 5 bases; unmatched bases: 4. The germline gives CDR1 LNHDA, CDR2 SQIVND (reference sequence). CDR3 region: CASTDRVTGELFF. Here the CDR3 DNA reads TGTGCCAGTACAGACAGGGTGACCGGGGAGCTGTTTTTT.

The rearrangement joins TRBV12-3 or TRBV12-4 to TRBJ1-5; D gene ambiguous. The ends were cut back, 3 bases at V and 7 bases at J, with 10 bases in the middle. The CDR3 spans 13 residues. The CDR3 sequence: CASSFAGRQPQHF. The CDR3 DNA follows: TGTGCCAGCAGTTTTGCTGGGAGGCAGCCCCAGCATTTT.

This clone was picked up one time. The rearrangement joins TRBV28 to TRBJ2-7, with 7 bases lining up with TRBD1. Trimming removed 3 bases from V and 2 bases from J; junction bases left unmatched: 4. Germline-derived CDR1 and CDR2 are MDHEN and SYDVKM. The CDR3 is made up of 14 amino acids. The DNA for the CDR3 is TGTGCCAGCAGTTTGAGACAGGGAACCTACGAGCAGTACTTC. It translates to CASSLRQGTYEQYF.

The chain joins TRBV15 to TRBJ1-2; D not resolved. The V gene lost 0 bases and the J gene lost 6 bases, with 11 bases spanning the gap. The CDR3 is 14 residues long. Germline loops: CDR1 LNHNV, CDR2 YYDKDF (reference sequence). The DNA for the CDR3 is TGTGCCACCAGCAGAGAGGCAAGACGGAATGGCTACACCTTC. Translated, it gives CATSREARRNGYTF.

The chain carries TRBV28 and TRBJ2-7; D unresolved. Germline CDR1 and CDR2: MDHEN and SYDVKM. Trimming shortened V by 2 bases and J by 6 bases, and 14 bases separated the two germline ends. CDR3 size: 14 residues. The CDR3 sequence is CASSLGSARGEQYF. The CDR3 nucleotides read TGTGCCAGCAGTTTAGGATCCGCCAGAGGCGAGCAGTACTTC.

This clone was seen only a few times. The CDR3 protein is CASSIGLAGGDSYNEQFF. In DNA form, the CDR3 reads TGTGCCAGTAGTATAGGACTAGCGGGGGGGGACTCCTACAATGAGCAGTTCTTC. The chain recombines TRBV19 with TRBJ2-1; 14 bases are shared with TRBD2. This CDR3 is 18 amino acids long. CDR1 and CDR2 from the germline V gene are LNHDA and SQIVND (reference sequence). J lost 0 bases, V lost 1 base, and 2 bases had no gene match.

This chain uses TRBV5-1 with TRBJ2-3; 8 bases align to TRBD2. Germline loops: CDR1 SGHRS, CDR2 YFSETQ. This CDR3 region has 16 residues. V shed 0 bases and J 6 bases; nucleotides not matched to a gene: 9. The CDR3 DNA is TGCGCCAGCAGCTTGGCCCCGCGGGGGGCAGGGGATACGCAGTATTTT. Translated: CASSLAPRGAGDTQYF. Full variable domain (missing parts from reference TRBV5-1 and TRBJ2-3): KAGVTQTPRYLIKTRGQQVTLSCSPISGHRSVSWYQQTPGQGLQFLFEYFSETQRNKGNFPGRFSGRQFSNSRSEMNVSTLELGDSALYLCASSLAPRGAGDTQYFGPGTRLTVL.

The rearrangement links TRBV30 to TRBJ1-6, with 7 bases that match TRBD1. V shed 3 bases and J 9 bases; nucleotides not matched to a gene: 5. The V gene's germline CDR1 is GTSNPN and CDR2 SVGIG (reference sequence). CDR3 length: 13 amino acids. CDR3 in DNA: TGTGCCTGGAGAACAGGGGAGGGTTCACCCCTCCACTTT. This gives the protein CAWRTGEGSPLHF.

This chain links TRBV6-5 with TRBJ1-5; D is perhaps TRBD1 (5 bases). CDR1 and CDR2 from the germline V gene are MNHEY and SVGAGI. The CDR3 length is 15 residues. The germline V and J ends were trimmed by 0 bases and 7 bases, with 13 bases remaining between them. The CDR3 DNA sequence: TGTGCCAGCAGTTACTCGGTGGTGGGGGACCAGCCCCAGCATTTT. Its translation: CASSYSVVGDQPQHF.

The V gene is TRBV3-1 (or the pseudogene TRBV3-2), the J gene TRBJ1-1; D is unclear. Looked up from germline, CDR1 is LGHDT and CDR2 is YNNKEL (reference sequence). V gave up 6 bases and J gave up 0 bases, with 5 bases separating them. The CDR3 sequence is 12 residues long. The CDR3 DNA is TGTGCCAGCAGACGCCTGAACACTGAAGCTTTCTTT. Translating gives CASRRLNTEAFF.

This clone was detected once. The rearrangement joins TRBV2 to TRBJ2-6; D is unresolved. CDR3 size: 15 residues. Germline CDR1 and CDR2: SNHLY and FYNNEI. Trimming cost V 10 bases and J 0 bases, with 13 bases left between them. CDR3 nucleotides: TGTGCCACCTATGGCCCGAGCTCTGGGGCCAACGTCCTGACTTTC. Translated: CATYGPSSGANVLTF. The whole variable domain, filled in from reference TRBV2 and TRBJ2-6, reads EPEVTQTPSHQVTQMGQEVILRCVPISNHLYFYWYRQILGQKVEFLVSFYNNEISEKSEIFDDQFSVERPDGSNFTLKIRSTKLEDSAMYFCATYGPSSGANVLTFGAGSRLTVL.

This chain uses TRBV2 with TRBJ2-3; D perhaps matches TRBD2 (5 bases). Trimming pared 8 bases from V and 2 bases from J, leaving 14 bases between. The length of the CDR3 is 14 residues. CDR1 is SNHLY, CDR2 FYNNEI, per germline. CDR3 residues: CASALRTDTDTQYF. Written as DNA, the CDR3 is TGTGCCAGCGCTCTCCGGACTGACACAGATACGCAGTATTTT.

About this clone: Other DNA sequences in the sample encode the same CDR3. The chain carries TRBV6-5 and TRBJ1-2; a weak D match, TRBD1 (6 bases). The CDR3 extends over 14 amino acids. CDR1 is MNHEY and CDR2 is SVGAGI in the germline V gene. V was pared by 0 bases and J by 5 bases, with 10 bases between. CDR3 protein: CASSYSTGGYGYTF. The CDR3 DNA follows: TGTGCCAGCAGTTACTCGACAGGCGGATATGGCTACACCTTC.